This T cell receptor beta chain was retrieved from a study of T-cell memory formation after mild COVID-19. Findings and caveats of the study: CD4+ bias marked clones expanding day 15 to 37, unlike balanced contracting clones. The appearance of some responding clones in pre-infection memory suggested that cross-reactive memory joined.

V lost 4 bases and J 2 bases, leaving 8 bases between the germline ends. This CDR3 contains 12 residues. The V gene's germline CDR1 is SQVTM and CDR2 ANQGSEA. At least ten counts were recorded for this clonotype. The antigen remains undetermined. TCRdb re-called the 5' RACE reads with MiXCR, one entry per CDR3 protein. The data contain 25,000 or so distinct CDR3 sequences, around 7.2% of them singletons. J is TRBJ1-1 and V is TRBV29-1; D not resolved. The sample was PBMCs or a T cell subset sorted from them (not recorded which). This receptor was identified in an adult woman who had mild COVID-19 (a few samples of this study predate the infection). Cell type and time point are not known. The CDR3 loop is CSVAGSNTEAFF. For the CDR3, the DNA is TGCAGCGTTGCAGGAAGCAACACTGAAGCTTTCTTT.